One sample yielded the 10 T cell receptor beta chains listed below, sequenced in a study of OX40 agonist ivuxolimab in advanced cancers. To prepare the library, the immunoSEQ multiplex PCR assay was applied. TCRdb's version of the immuneACCESS table is confined to in-frame rearrangements and falls short of the full clone set. An unresolved V gene accounts for under half of the shortfall where checked; the remainder is of unknown origin. Recorded for this sample are 25,000 to 35,000 clones; roughly 84% of them occurred a single time. The leading ten clones occupy 20% to 25% of the sample. Sequencing was performed on CD4+ or CD8+ T cells sorted from blood, taken in a trial of the OX40 agonist ivuxolimab. The receptor source for this set is an adult with an advanced solid tumor such as melanoma, head and neck, liver or kidney cancer.

J is TRBJ1-2 and V is TRBV5-6; 11 bases are a match to TRBD1. This CDR3 comprises 14 residues. CDR1 and CDR2 (germline): SGHDT, YYEEEE. V gave up 7 bases and J gave up 7 bases; unmatched junction bases: 9. CDR3 bases: TGTGCCAGCCAGCCCGGACAGGGGGCGAGTGGCTACACCTTC. It yields the protein CASQPGQGASGYTF.

The chain employs TRBV9 and TRBJ2-7; 7 bases are a match to TRBD2. There are 15 residues in the CDR3. V gave up 0 bases and J gave up 5 bases; unmatched junction bases: 8. Germline V gives CDR1 SGDLS, CDR2 YYNGEE. The CDR3 loop is CASSVGEGVADEQYF. The CDR3 bases are TGTGCCAGCAGCGTAGGGGAGGGCGTCGCTGACGAGCAGTACTTC.

The chain couples TRBV27 to TRBJ2-3, with TRBD1 matching over 7 bases. J gave up 0 bases and V 4 bases, and 7 bases lay outside the gene matches. This CDR3 is built from 16 residues. Per germline, CDR1 MNHEY and CDR2 SMNVEV (reference sequence). The CDR3 DNA sequence: TGTGCCAGCAGTTCCGCCTCGACAGGGAGCACAGATACGCAGTATTTT. Translation gives CASSSASTGSTDTQYF.

The CDR3 DNA reads TGCAGCGTTGAAGGGGCGAGCCCAGATACGCAGTATTTT. It yields the protein CSVEGASPDTQYF. V is TRBV29-1 and J is TRBJ2-3; D uncertain. This CDR3 spans 13 amino acids. Trimming took 1 base from V and 4 from J, leaving 9 bases between them. The germline CDR1 and CDR2 sequences are SQVTM and ANQGSEA.

V gene TRBV29-1 combines with J gene TRBJ1-1; 8 bases are a match to TRBD1. The trim removed 6 bases at V and 5 bases at J, leaving 5 bases unmatched. The CDR3 totals 12 residues. Per the germline V gene, CDR1 is SQVTM and CDR2 is ANQGSEA. The CDR3 nucleotides read TGCAGCGTCAGGACAGGGAATACTGAAGCTTTCTTT. It is translated as CSVRTGNTEAFF.

V is TRBV6-4 and J is TRBJ2-5; D is unresolved. In germline, CDR1 is MRHNA, CDR2 SNTAGT. The CDR3 runs 14 residues. V lost 6 bases, J lost 5 bases, and 16 bases lay in between. For the CDR3, the DNA is TGTGCCAGCAGCCTACAGCCACCGGTGGAGACCCAGTACTTC. Its protein product is CASSLQPPVETQYF.

The chain recombines TRBV6-1 with TRBJ1-2; D unclear. CDR1 and CDR2 (germline): MNHNS, SASEGT. V shed 7 bases and J shed 4 bases, with 19 bases lying between them. The CDR3 length is 15 residues. CDR3 residues: CASKPDLSLFYGYTF. The DNA for the CDR3 is TGTGCCAGCAAACCAGACTTGTCCCTATTCTATGGCTACACCTTC.

V usage is TRBV6-6 and J usage is TRBJ2-1, with D perhaps matching TRBD2 (5 bases). The CDR3 sequence is 13 residues long. V shed 2 bases and J shed 7 bases, with 9 bases lying between them. Germline assignment: CDR1 MNHNY and CDR2 SVGAGI (reference sequence). DNA for the CDR3: TGTGCCAGCAGTTACACGGCGGGTAATGAGCAGTTCTTC. Residues: CASSYTAGNEQFF.

The V and J genes are TRBV4-3 and TRBJ1-2; the D gene is possibly TRBD1 (5 bases). In germline, CDR1 is LGHNA, CDR2 YSLEER. Trimming left V 4 bases short and J 4 bases short, with 19 bases between. CDR3 length: 16 residues. The CDR3 DNA follows: TGCGCCAGCAGCCCTGACCCGACAGAGGGGAGCTATGGCTACACCTTC. It specifies CASSPDPTEGSYGYTF.

This chain links TRBV11-3 with TRBJ2-1; D might be TRBD2 (5 bases). Germline V gene lookup returns CDR1 SGHNT and CDR2 YENEEA. The V end was cut by 4 bases, the J end by 7 bases, with 11 bases between. The CDR3 length is 13 residues. Written as DNA, the CDR3 is TGTGCCAGCAGCTCCCGGGATACGAATGAGCAGTTCTTC. It specifies CASSSRDTNEQFF.